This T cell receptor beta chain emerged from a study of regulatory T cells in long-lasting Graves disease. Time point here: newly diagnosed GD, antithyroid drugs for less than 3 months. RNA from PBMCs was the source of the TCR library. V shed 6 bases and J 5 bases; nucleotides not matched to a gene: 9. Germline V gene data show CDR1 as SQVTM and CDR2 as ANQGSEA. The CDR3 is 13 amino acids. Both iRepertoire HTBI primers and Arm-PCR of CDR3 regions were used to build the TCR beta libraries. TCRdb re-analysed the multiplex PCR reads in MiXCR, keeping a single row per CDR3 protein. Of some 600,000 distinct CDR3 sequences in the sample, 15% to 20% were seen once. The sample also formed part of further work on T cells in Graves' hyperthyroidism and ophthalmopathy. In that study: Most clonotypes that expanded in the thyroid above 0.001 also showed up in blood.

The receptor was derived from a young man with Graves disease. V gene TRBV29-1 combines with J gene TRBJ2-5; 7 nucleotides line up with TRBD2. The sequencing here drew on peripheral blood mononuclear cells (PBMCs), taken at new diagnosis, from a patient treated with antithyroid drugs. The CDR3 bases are TGCAGCGTGGGGGGGGAGGCCGGGGAGACCCAGTACTTC. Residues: CSVGGEAGETQYF.